This entry lists 18 T cell receptor beta chains sequenced from one sample in a study of identical twins (dated by TCRdb to about 2016). The library was generated by 5' RACE. Data came from an Illumina HiSeq 2000. TCRdb passed the public sequencing reads through fastp at Q25 and MiXCR, retaining productive beta sequences. All rows with the same CDR3 protein become a single entry with the most common DNA and genes. The sample table holds around 1.7 million distinct CDR3 sequences, of which roughly a third were seen once. In total, the top ten clones hold 0.25% to 0.3% of the sample. Sequenced material: cord blood. Source of these receptors: a newborn girl in good health.

The genes are TRBV29-1 and TRBJ2-4, with unresolved D. The CDR3 contains 13 residues. Germline-derived CDR1 and CDR2 are SQVTM and ANQGSEA. V lost 6 bases and J 2 bases, leaving 11 bases between the germline ends. This chain's CDR3 is CSVRWGSKNIQYF. Here the CDR3 DNA reads TGCAGCGTCCGATGGGGATCCAAAAACATTCAGTACTTC.

The chain couples TRBV28 to TRBJ1-1; D might be TRBD1 (5 bases). CDR3 length: 15 amino acids. CDR1 is MDHEN, CDR2 SYDVKM, per germline. V shed 6 bases and J shed 0 bases, with 14 bases lying between them. The CDR3 DNA reads as TGTGCCAGCAGGCCGGGACGGCTCATGAACACTGAAGCTTTCTTT. Its translation: CASRPGRLMNTEAFF.

Concerning this clonotype: This may be a read error, as it is one base from a much larger clone. The J gene is TRBJ1-2, the V gene TRBV20-1, with D maybe TRBD1 (5 bases). In germline, CDR1 is DFQATT, CDR2 SNEGSKA (reference sequence). The CDR3 sequence is 15 residues long. The CDR3 DNA reads TGCAGTGCTAGAGATTCGTCAGGGTTTTACTATGGCCACACCTTC. The encoded protein is CSARDSSGFYYGHTF.

The rearrangement links TRBV20-1 to TRBJ2-7, with D possibly matching TRBD2 (6 bases). The CDR3 is made up of 13 amino acids. V lost 4 bases and J lost 2, with 12 bases in between. Germline-derived CDR1 and CDR2 are DFQATT and SNEGSKA (reference sequence). The CDR3 reads CSATRLETYEQYF. CDR3 sequence (DNA): TGCAGTGCTACCCGACTAGAGACCTACGAGCAGTACTTC.

Turning to this clonotype: Possible read error: a much larger clone is one base away. The rearrangement links TRBV29-1 to TRBJ2-1; D is ambiguous. V dropped 6 bases and J dropped 10 bases, with 19 bases sitting between them. CDR1 SQVTM and CDR2 ANQGSEA come from the germline V gene. The CDR3 has 13 amino acids. CDR3 loop: CSVPGVLSYEQFF. CDR3 coding DNA: TGCAGCGTCCCCGGTGTCCTCTCCTACGAGCAGTTCTTC.

This chain joins TRBV29-1 and TRBJ1-3; 8 nucleotides agree with TRBD1. J was trimmed by 0 bases and V by 7 bases; bases with no gene match: 8. Germline lookup yields CDR1 SQVTM and CDR2 ANQGSEA. There are 15 residues in the CDR3. The CDR3 DNA is TGCAGCGCCCACAGGGGGACTTACTCTGGAAACACCATATATTTT. Translated: CSAHRGTYSGNTIYF.

This clonotype was detected a few times. The rearrangement links TRBV27 to TRBJ1-1; D perhaps matches TRBD1 (6 bases). Trimming stripped 5 bases from V and 6 bases from J, with 19 bases between. Looked up from germline, CDR1 is MNHEY and CDR2 is SMNVEV (reference sequence). The CDR3 runs to 15 residues. In DNA, the CDR3 is TGTGCCAGCAGTCCCTATCGACAGGTGTCGCCTGAAGCTTTCTTT. Amino acids: CASSPYRQVSPEAFF.

The chain joins TRBV5-1 to TRBJ1-1, with 9 nucleotides matching TRBD1. The CDR3 runs to 16 residues. Trimming cost V 3 bases and J 0 bases; bases outside gene matches: 6. Looked up from germline, CDR1 is SGHRS and CDR2 is YFSETQ. The CDR3 here is CASSSTGGGMNTEAFF. Written as DNA, the CDR3 is TGCGCCAGCAGCTCTACAGGGGGCGGCATGAACACTGAAGCTTTCTTT.

This clonotype was counted a few times. Germline and junction disagree at one end, which may indicate a read error. The chain combines TRBV6-1 with TRBJ1-6; D might be TRBD1 (5 bases). The CDR3 runs to 16 residues. Germline assignment: CDR1 MNHNS and CDR2 SASEGT. The CDR3 bases are TGTGCCAGCAGTTTATACCCTCGGGACTCGAATTCACCCCCCCACTTT. It is translated as CASSLYPRDSNSPPHF.

The V and J genes are TRBV10-3 and TRBJ2-1; D call uncertain. Germline V gene lookup returns CDR1 ENHRY and CDR2 SYGVKD. This CDR3 has 13 residues. V dropped 0 bases and J dropped 7 bases, with 7 bases sitting between them. Here the CDR3 DNA reads TGTGCCATCAGTGAGTCGGGTTGGAATGAGCAGTTCTTC. It translates to CAISESGWNEQFF.

The rearrangement joins TRBV27 to TRBJ2-1; 13 bases agree with TRBD2. V lost 3 bases, J lost 7 bases, and 9 bases stayed unmatched. The length of the CDR3 is 17 residues. Germline values: CDR1 MNHEY, CDR2 SMNVEV (reference sequence). The CDR3 loop reads CASSLWWGLAGTNEQFF. As DNA, the CDR3 is TGTGCCAGCAGTTTGTGGTGGGGACTAGCGGGAACAAATGAGCAGTTCTTC.

There are a few counts of this clonotype. The chain carries TRBV7-8 and TRBJ2-5; 8 bases map to TRBD1. This CDR3 has 15 amino acids. Germline lookup yields CDR1 SGHVS and CDR2 FQNEAQ. J lost 2 bases, V lost 3 bases, and 5 bases had no gene match. The CDR3 spells CASSFHRDRQETQYF. CDR3 nucleotide sequence: TGTGCCAGCAGCTTTCACCGGGACAGGCAAGAGACCCAGTACTTC.

The chain links TRBV5-1 to TRBJ1-2, with D uncertain. Germline V gene sequence: CDR1 SGHRS, CDR2 YFSETQ. The CDR3 runs 17 residues. V was shortened by 0 bases and J by 0 bases, with 15 bases between the two germline ends. CDR3 residues: CASSLALNSLSNYGYTF. As DNA, the CDR3 is TGCGCCAGCAGCTTGGCCCTCAATTCCCTTTCTAACTATGGCTACACCTTC.

Concerning this clonotype: A read error is possible here, since a much larger clone lies one base away. The rearrangement uses TRBV6-1 and TRBJ1-2; D uncertain. Per germline, CDR1 MNHNS and CDR2 SASEGT. The CDR3 runs 12 residues. The germline V and J ends were trimmed by 6 bases and 3 bases, with 8 bases remaining between them. CDR3 coding DNA: TGTGCCAGCAGCACAGACTACTATGGCTACACCTTC. This sequence encodes CASSTDYYGYTF.

In its sample, this clonotype was seen a few times. The chain uses TRBV3-1 and TRBJ2-1; 13 nucleotides align to TRBD2. The V gene's germline CDR1 is LGHDT and CDR2 YNNKEL (reference sequence). The CDR3 extends over 20 amino acids. Trimming took 0 bases from V and 4 from J; bases not matched to a gene: 12. CDR3 loop: CASSQDVGTSGRALYNEQFF. The DNA of the CDR3 is TGTGCCAGCAGCCAAGATGTAGGAACTAGCGGGAGGGCCTTGTACAATGAGCAGTTCTTC.

This clonotype showed up just a few times. J is TRBJ2-7 and V is TRBV20-1, with 11 bases matching TRBD1. The length of the CDR3 is 15 residues. CDR1 DFQATT and CDR2 SNEGSKA come from the germline V gene (reference sequence). V trimming: 3 bases; J trimming: 2 bases; junction bases outside the gene matches: 6. CDR3 in DNA: TGCAGTGCTAGTCCCCCGGGACAGGGGGCCTACGAGCAGTACTTC. This gives the protein CSASPPGQGAYEQYF.

The chain recombines TRBV27 with TRBJ2-5; D may be TRBD2 (6 bases). The CDR3 consists of 14 residues. In germline, CDR1 is MNHEY, CDR2 SMNVEV (reference sequence). V lost 3 bases, J lost 11 bases, and 19 bases lay in between. The CDR3 bases are TGTGCCAGCAGTTTGAGCGGGCGCCCCAATGAGCAGTACTTC. Protein: CASSLSGRPNEQYF.

In this sample, this clonotype turned up a few times. The V call is TRBV14, the J call TRBJ2-1; the match to TRBD2 covers 8 bases. The ends lost 4 bases at V and 4 bases at J; junction bases unmatched: 9. The CDR3 consists of 16 residues. Germline values: CDR1 SGHDN, CDR2 FVKESK. The CDR3 loop reads CASSPTRAGAYNEQFF. As DNA, the CDR3 is TGTGCCAGCAGCCCCACGCGAGCGGGAGCTTACAATGAGCAGTTCTTC.